Sequencing of this TCR beta chain was carried out in a study of shared clonotypes between healthy human individuals. Study-level results: The represented genetic and exposure-history diversity was limited by the small number of donors.

In the case of this clone: Its antigen is undetermined.

The assay was immunoSEQ multiplex PCR, and TCRdb's table has in-frame clones only and misses some. This table has about 2.3 million clones, about 90% appearing once. CDR1 is SGHRS, CDR2 YFSETQ, per germline. The CDR3 loop spans 16 amino acids. Trimming pared 3 bases from V and 4 bases from J, leaving 18 bases between. This sequence joins TRBV5-1 and TRBJ2-3, with D perhaps matching TRBD1 (6 bases). The TCR originated in a man aged 18-30 years in good health. Some clones in this sample may be carry-over from other donors' samples. The specimen was naive CD4+ T cells from PBMCs. The subset is: CD45RA+ positively selected. The CDR3 loop is CASSSGVAGLADTQYF. In DNA form, the CDR3 reads TGCGCCAGCAGCTCAGGGGTGGCGGGCCTTGCAGATACGCAGTATTTT.